Sequencing of this TCR beta chain was carried out in a study of human T cells and chemical hapten exposure. The CDR3 spans 14 residues. Germline CDR1 and CDR2: DFQATT and SNEGSKA (reference sequence). The V segment lost 6 bases and the J segment 0 bases; nucleotides outside the gene matches: 5. Original processing notes: Across samples, TCR counts had a median of about 100,000 and ranged from 23,224 to 690,600. TCRdb re-derived calls from the RACE reads in MiXCR, one entry per CDR3 protein. TCRdb, not the authors, supplied the V and J calls. The profile shows roughly 120,000 distinct CDR3 sequences, approximately 8.3% of them singletons. Time point specified: healthy volunteer bleed at 2 weeks. Unfractionated whole blood was the source from which total RNA was extracted.

Sample: whole blood. The TCR was taken from a male donor in good health. Some clones in this sample may be carry-over from other donors' samples. The V gene is TRBV20-1, the J gene TRBJ2-7, with 10 bases fitting TRBD2. The CDR3 coding sequence is TGCAGTGCCACCAGGACTAGCGGCTCCTACGAGCAGTACTTC. This gives the protein CSATRTSGSYEQYF.